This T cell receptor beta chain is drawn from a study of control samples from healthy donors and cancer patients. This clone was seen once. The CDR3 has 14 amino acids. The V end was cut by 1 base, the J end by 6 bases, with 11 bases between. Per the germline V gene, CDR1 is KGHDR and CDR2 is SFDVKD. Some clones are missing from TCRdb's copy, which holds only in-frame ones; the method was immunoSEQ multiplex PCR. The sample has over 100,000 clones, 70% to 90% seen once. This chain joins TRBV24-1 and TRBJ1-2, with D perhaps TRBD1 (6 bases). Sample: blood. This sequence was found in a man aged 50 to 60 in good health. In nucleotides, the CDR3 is TGTGCCACCAGTGATTTAAGTACAGGGAATGGCTACACCTTC. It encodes CATSDLSTGNGYTF.